These 27 T cell receptor beta chains were all obtained from the same sample, sequenced in a study of PD-1 blockade in classical Hodgkin lymphoma (dated by TCRdb to about 2020). The time point label on this specimen signifies: cycle 1 day 1 (C1D1), immediately before nivolumab initiation. All trial patients had relapsed after autologous stem cell transplantation, with cohorts A, B and C differing in prior brentuximab vedotin exposure. Libraries came from the immunoSEQ multiplex PCR assay. The table was pulled from immuneACCESS by TCRdb, which kept in-frame rearrangements only. Such tables lose some clones; where checked, under half of the loss comes from unresolved V genes, and the rest has no known cause. The sample contains over 20,000 clones, more than 75% of them found a single time. Around 2.3% of the sample is in the top ten clones. The sequencing used peripheral blood mononuclear cells (PBMCs), collected at baseline. The receptors come from a human donor with classical Hodgkin lymphoma.

V usage is TRBV6-6 and J usage is TRBJ2-3; 8 positions agree with TRBD1. This CDR3 comprises 15 residues. J lost 2 bases, V lost 7 bases, and 8 bases had no gene match. CDR1 MNHNY and CDR2 SVGAGI come from the germline V gene (reference sequence). Here the CDR3 DNA reads TGTGCCAGCATCCGACGACAGGGGTCCACAGATACGCAGTATTTT. Translation gives CASIRRQGSTDTQYF.

J is TRBJ1-2 and V is TRBV7-9; weak D call: TRBD1 (5 bases). Looked up from germline, CDR1 is SEHNR and CDR2 is FQNEAQ (reference sequence). There are 14 residues in the CDR3. V lost 5 bases, J lost 4 bases, and 14 bases lay in between. In nucleotides, the CDR3 is TGTGCCAGCAGCCCCGCCGGGGGGAGCTATGGCTACACCTTC. It codes for CASSPAGGSYGYTF. Full variable domain (rest looked up from reference TRBV7-9 and TRBJ1-2): DTGVSQNPRHKITKRGQNVTFRCDPISEHNRLYWYRQTLGQGPEFLTYFQNEAQLEKSRLLSDRFSAERPKGSFSTLEIQRTEQGDSAMYLCASSPAGGSYGYTFGSGTRLTVV.

This rearrangement joins TRBV28 to TRBJ1-1; no definite D call. The ends were cut back, 2 bases at V and 5 bases at J, with 12 bases in the middle. Germline CDR1 MDHEN, CDR2 SYDVKM. This CDR3 is 14 amino acids long. This CDR3 is CASSLTWSGTEAFF. In DNA, the CDR3 is TGTGCCAGCAGTTTAACTTGGTCGGGGACTGAAGCTTTCTTT.

The rearrangement links TRBV5-1 to TRBJ2-7, with 9 positions matching TRBD1. Germline V gene sequence: CDR1 SGHRS, CDR2 YFSETQ. Germline trimming cut 4 bases from V and 6 bases from J; bases unmatched to any gene: 8. The CDR3 covers 14 residues. CDR3 loop: CASSGMDRGSEQYF. The CDR3 DNA follows: TGCGCCAGCAGCGGAATGGACAGGGGCAGCGAGCAGTACTTC.

This clone is a singleton in its sample. The chain links TRBV7-9 to TRBJ2-5; 8 bases match TRBD1. The CDR3 covers 13 residues. Trimming took 5 bases from V and 5 from J; bases not matched to a gene: 4. From germline, CDR1 is SEHNR and CDR2 FQNEAQ (reference sequence). CDR3 sequence (DNA): TGTGCCAGCAGCACAGGGGGGAGGGAGACCCAGTACTTC. It translates to CASSTGGRETQYF.

The gene calls are TRBV7-9 and TRBJ1-1; no clear D. Trimming left V 2 bases short and J 0 bases short, with 10 bases between. This CDR3 has 15 residues. Germline CDR1 is SEHNR and CDR2 is FQNEAQ (reference sequence). The CDR3 DNA sequence: TGTGCCAGCAGCTTATTAAGAAGTATGAACACTGAAGCTTTCTTT. It codes for CASSLLRSMNTEAFF.

CDR3 sequence reads: CASSPAGEWGTEAFF. CDR3 nucleotides: TGTGCCAGCAGCCCAGCAGGGGAGTGGGGCACTGAAGCTTTCTTT. This chain joins TRBV28 and TRBJ1-1, with D tentatively TRBD1 (6 bases). CDR1 is MDHEN and CDR2 is SYDVKM in the germline V gene. Trimming removed 6 bases at V and 4 bases at J, with 18 bases between. The CDR3 contains 15 residues.

The rearrangement links TRBV5-8 to TRBJ1-2; tentatively, D is TRBD1 (6 bases). The CDR3 contains 16 residues. Germline loops: CDR1 SGHTS, CDR2 YDEGEE. The V and J ends lost 4 bases and 4 bases respectively, with 20 bases between them. The CDR3 reads CASSRRGQGEGYGYTF. The CDR3 DNA reads as TGTGCCAGCAGCCGACGGGGACAAGGGGAAGGCTATGGCTACACCTTC.

This chain uses TRBV6-1 with TRBJ2-2; D remains ambiguous. V was cut by 2 bases and J by 0 bases, with 13 bases left in between. This CDR3 is 17 amino acids long. In germline, CDR1 is MNHNS, CDR2 SASEGT. CDR3 DNA: TGTGCCAGCAGTGAATATTTCTTACAGTCGAACACCGGGGAGCTGTTTTTT. Translated: CASSEYFLQSNTGELFF.

V is TRBV27 and J is TRBJ1-2; possible D gene TRBD1, 6 bases. Trimming stripped 6 bases from V and 5 bases from J, with 22 bases between. CDR3 length: 16 residues. Germline CDR1 and CDR2: MNHEY and SMNVEV (reference sequence). The CDR3 region is CASSPVGRGLSYGYTF. CDR3 nucleotide sequence: TGTGCCAGCAGCCCCGTTGGCCGGGGGCTCTCTTATGGCTACACCTTC.

This clone was recorded once. The chain is built from TRBV7-9 and TRBJ1-2; 7 bases map to TRBD1. CDR1 and CDR2 (germline): SEHNR, FQNEAQ (reference sequence). The ends lost 5 bases at V and 6 bases at J; junction bases unmatched: 9. The CDR3 consists of 14 residues. The CDR3 DNA reads TGTGCCAGCAGCATTGCCGGGACAGATAATGGCTACACCTTC. Its translation: CASSIAGTDNGYTF. Variable domain in full (rest from reference TRBV7-9 and TRBJ1-2): DTGVSQNPRHKITKRGQNVTFRCDPISEHNRLYWYRQTLGQGPEFLTYFQNEAQLEKSRLLSDRFSAERPKGSFSTLEIQRTEQGDSAMYLCASSIAGTDNGYTFGSGTRLTVV.

The chain carries TRBV6-5 and TRBJ2-7; the D gene is possibly TRBD2 (6 bases). V lost 4 bases and J 0 bases, leaving 13 bases between the germline ends. The length of the CDR3 is 15 residues. CDR1 is MNHEY and CDR2 is SVGAGI in the germline V gene. The CDR3 DNA follows: TGTGCCAGCAGTTTACTAGCTTTTGACTCCTACGAGCAGTACTTC. It translates to CASSLLAFDSYEQYF.

The chain employs TRBV7-3 and TRBJ2-3, with TRBD1 as a possible D gene (6 bases). V was cut by 5 bases and J by 0 bases, with 12 bases left in between. The CDR3 covers 15 residues. Germline V gives CDR1 SGHTA, CDR2 FQGTGA. The chain's CDR3 is CASSNLGGSTDTQYF. DNA of the CDR3: TGTGCCAGCAGCAACCTAGGGGGTAGCACAGATACGCAGTATTTT.

This chain connects TRBV6-6 to TRBJ1-6; a weak D match, TRBD1 (5 bases). The CDR3 length is 14 residues. The germline CDR1 and CDR2 sequences are MNHNY and SVGAGI (reference sequence). V lost 5 bases and J 7 bases, leaving 12 bases between the germline ends. The CDR3: CASSTLTGNSPLHF. As DNA, the CDR3 is TGTGCCAGCAGTACTTTAACAGGAAATTCACCCCTCCACTTT.

The chain links TRBV7-8 to TRBJ2-5; no clear D gene. Germline-derived CDR1 and CDR2 are SGHVS and FQNEAQ. The germline V and J ends were trimmed by 10 bases and 5 bases, with 17 bases remaining between them. The CDR3 covers 13 residues. The CDR3 region is CAISWAERETQYF. The CDR3 DNA follows: TGTGCCATCTCATGGGCGGAGCGCGAGACCCAGTACTTC.

The rearrangement uses TRBV5-1 and TRBJ2-3; D remains unclear. The CDR3 has 14 residues. The germline V and J ends were trimmed by 0 bases and 6 bases, with 11 bases remaining between them. Per germline, CDR1 SGHRS and CDR2 YFSETQ. The CDR3 sequence is CASSLALAQDTQYF. DNA for the CDR3: TGCGCCAGCAGCTTGGCTTTAGCACAGGATACGCAGTATTTT.

The genes are TRBV7-9 and TRBJ2-7; D may be TRBD2 (5 bases). This CDR3 contains 14 residues. The germline V gene has CDR1 SEHNR and CDR2 FQNEAQ (reference sequence). V lost 3 bases, J lost 5 bases, and 14 bases lay in between. CDR3 protein: CASSLSNGVDEQYF. CDR3 nucleotides: TGTGCCAGCAGCTTGTCTAACGGGGTCGACGAGCAGTACTTC.

This clone has just one count. The chain joins TRBV5-1 to TRBJ2-1; TRBD2 is a possible D gene (6 bases). Germline V CDR1 and CDR2: SGHRS, YFSETQ. Trimming shortened V by 4 bases and J by 4 bases, and 12 bases separated the two germline ends. This CDR3 contains 14 residues. Here the CDR3 DNA reads TGCGCCAGCAGCGCGGGAATGATATACAATGAGCAGTTCTTC. Residues: CASSAGMIYNEQFF.

The chain couples TRBV5-1 to TRBJ2-3; perhaps TRBD1 as D (6 bases). The CDR3 runs 13 residues. Germline V gene data show CDR1 as SGHRS and CDR2 as YFSETQ. Trimming stripped 5 bases from V and 2 bases from J, with 9 bases between. The CDR3 nucleotides are TGCGCCAGCAGACAGGGAAACACAGATACGCAGTATTTT. It is translated as CASRQGNTDTQYF.

V and J are TRBV6-6 and TRBJ1-5, with 10 bases identical to TRBD1. The CDR3 totals 14 residues. The germline V gene has CDR1 MNHNY and CDR2 SVGAGI (reference sequence). J was trimmed by 4 bases and V by 6 bases; bases with no gene match: 3. The CDR3 loop reads CASRTGQGNQPQHF. In DNA, the CDR3 is TGTGCCAGCAGAACGGGACAGGGGAATCAGCCCCAGCATTTT.

This sequence joins TRBV5-1 and TRBJ2-3; 7 bases agree with TRBD2. From germline, CDR1 is SGHRS and CDR2 YFSETQ. V lost 2 bases, J lost 2 bases, and 2 bases stayed unmatched. The CDR3 length is 14 residues. This CDR3 reads CASSLRLATDTQYF. The CDR3 DNA reads TGCGCCAGCAGCTTACGACTAGCCACAGATACGCAGTATTTT.

The chain links TRBV5-1 to TRBJ1-5, with TRBD1 as a possible D gene (6 bases). Germline V gives CDR1 SGHRS, CDR2 YFSETQ. The CDR3 has 14 amino acids. V was pared by 0 bases and J by 2 bases, with 6 bases between. The CDR3 DNA reads as TGCGCCAGCAGCTTGGCAGGGGGCAATCAGCCCCAGCATTTT. It yields the protein CASSLAGGNQPQHF.

The rearrangement links TRBV7-3 to TRBJ2-3; 7 bases align to TRBD2. This CDR3 is 16 amino acids long. V shed 2 bases, J shed 0 bases, and the junction held 5 bases outside the gene matches. In germline, CDR1 is SGHTA, CDR2 FQGTGA. The CDR3 sequence is CASSLGGGESTDTQYF. CDR3 DNA: TGTGCCAGCAGCTTAGGCGGGGGAGAAAGCACAGATACGCAGTATTTT. Together with reference TRBV7-3 and TRBJ2-3, the CDR3 gives the full variable domain: GAGVSQTPSNKVTEKGKYVELRCDPISGHTALYWYRQSLGQGPEFLIYFQGTGAADDSGLPNDRFFAVRPEGSVSTLKIQRTERGDSAVYLCASSLGGGESTDTQYFGPGTRLTVL.

This chain connects TRBV5-6 to TRBJ2-7; D may be TRBD1 or TRBD2 (5 bases each). V dropped 7 bases and J dropped 5 bases, with 19 bases sitting between them. This CDR3 spans 14 amino acids. The germline CDR1 and CDR2 sequences are SGHDT and YYEEEE. The CDR3 spells CASSLSGREHEQYF. The CDR3 coding sequence is TGTGCCAGCTCCCTCTCAGGCAGGGAGCACGAGCAGTACTTC.

V and J are TRBV5-1 and TRBJ2-1; maybe TRBD1 (6 bases). Trimming cost V 0 bases and J 2 bases, with 9 bases left between them. This CDR3 is 15 amino acids long. CDR1 and CDR2 (germline): SGHRS, YFSETQ. The CDR3 bases are TGCGCCAGCAGCTTGGCGTCAGGGGCCTACAATGAGCAGTTCTTC. Protein product: CASSLASGAYNEQFF.

V is TRBV5-1 and J is TRBJ2-5; 9 bases are shared with TRBD2. This CDR3 has 16 amino acids. V dropped 0 bases and J dropped 3; count of bases not matched to a gene: 6. Germline V gives CDR1 SGHRS, CDR2 YFSETQ. The CDR3 DNA follows: TGCGCCAGCAGCTTGGAACCAGCGGGGGGCGAAGAGACCCAGTACTTC. Its protein product is CASSLEPAGGEETQYF.

V usage is TRBV5-1 and J usage is TRBJ2-5; 11 bases line up with TRBD2. Germline V CDR1 and CDR2: SGHRS, YFSETQ. The CDR3 totals 14 residues. The V gene end was trimmed by 4 bases and the J gene end by 4 bases; junction bases not matched to a gene: 3. The CDR3 coding sequence is TGCGCCAGCAGCGCGGGACTAGCGGTAGAGACCCAGTACTTC. This encodes CASSAGLAVETQYF.